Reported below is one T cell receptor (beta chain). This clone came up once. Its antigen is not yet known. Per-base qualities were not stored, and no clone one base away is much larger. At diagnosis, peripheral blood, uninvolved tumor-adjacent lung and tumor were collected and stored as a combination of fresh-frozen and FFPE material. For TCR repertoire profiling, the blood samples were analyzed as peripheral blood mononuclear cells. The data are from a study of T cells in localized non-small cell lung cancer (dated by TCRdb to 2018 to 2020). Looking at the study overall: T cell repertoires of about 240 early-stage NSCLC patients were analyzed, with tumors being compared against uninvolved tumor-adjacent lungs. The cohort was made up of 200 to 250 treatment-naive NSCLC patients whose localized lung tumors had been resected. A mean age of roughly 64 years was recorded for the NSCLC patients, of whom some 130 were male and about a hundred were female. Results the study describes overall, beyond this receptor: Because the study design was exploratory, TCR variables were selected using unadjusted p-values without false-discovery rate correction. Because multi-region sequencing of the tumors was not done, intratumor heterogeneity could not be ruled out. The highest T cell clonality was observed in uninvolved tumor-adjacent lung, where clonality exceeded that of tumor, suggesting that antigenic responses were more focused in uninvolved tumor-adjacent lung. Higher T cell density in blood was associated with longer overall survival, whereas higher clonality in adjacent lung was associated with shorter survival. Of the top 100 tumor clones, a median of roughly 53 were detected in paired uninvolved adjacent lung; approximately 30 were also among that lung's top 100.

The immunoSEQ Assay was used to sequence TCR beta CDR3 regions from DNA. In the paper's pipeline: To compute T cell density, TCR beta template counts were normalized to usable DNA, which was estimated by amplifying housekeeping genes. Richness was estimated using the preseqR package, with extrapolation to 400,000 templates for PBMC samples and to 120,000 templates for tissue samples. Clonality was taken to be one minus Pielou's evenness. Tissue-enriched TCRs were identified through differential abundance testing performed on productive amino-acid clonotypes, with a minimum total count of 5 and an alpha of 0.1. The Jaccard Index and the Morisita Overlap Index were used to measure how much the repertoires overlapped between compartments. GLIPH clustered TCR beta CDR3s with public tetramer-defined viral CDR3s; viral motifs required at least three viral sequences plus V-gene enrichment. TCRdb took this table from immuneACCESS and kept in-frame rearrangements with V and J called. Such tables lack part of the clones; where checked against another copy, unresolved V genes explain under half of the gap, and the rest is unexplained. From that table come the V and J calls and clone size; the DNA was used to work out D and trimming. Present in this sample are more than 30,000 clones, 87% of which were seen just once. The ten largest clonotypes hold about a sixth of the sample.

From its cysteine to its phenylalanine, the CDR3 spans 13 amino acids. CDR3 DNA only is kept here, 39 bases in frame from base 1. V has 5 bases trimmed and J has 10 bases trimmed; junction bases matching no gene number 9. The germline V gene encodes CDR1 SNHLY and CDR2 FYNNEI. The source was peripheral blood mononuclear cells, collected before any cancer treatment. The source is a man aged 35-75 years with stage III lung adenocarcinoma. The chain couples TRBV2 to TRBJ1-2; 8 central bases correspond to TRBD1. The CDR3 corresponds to CASSKQGVFDYTF. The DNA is TGTGCCAGCAGTAAACAGGGGGTTTTTGACTACACCTTC.